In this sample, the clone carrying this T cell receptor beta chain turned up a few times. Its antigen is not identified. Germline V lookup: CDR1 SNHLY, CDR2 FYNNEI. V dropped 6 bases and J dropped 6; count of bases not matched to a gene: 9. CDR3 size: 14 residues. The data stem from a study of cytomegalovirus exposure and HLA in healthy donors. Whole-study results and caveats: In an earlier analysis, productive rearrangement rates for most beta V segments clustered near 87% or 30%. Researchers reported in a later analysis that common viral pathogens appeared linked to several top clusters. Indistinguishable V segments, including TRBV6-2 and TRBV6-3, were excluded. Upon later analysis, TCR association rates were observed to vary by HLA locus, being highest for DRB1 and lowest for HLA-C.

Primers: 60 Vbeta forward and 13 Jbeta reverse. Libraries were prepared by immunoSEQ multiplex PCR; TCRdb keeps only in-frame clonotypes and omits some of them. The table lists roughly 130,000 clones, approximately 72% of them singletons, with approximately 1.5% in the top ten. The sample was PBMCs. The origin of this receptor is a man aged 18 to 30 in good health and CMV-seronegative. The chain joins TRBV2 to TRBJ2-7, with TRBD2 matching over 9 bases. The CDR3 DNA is TGTGCCAGCAGCTCCGGGACTAGCTCCCGCGAGCAGTACTTC. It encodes CASSSGTSSREQYF. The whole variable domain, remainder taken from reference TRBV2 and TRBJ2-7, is EPEVTQTPSHQVTQMGQEVILRCVPISNHLYFYWYRQILGQKVEFLVSFYNNEISEKSEIFDDQFSVERPDGSNFTLKIRSTKLEDSAMYFCASSSGTSSREQYFGPGTRLTVT.